A single T cell receptor beta chain is shown here with its context. Antigen unknown. This record belongs to a study of cytomegalovirus exposure and HLA in healthy donors. Study conclusions and caveats: The only immune exposure information that was available was CMV serostatus. Among the CMV-associated chains, three were confirmed in vitro as specific for CMV antigens. Later analysis demonstrated an association between a missense DCLRE1C variant and TCR beta V- and J-gene trimming.

This PCR relied on a set of 60 Vbeta primers and 13 Jbeta primers. Method: immunoSEQ multiplex PCR; TCRdb's copy keeps in-frame clones and lacks some. The table lists approximately 99,000 clones, 73% of them singletons. The sample was PBMCs. The source is a man aged 35 to 55 in good health and CMV-seronegative.

CDR3: CASNVPGQGYEQYF. The DNA for the CDR3 is TGTGCCAGCAACGTTCCGGGACAGGGGTACGAGCAGTACTTC. V and J are TRBV28 and TRBJ2-7, with TRBD1 matching over 10 bases. CDR3 length equals 14 residues. J gave up 4 bases and V 7 bases, and 7 bases lay outside the gene matches. Germline V gene lookup returns CDR1 MDHEN and CDR2 SYDVKM.